One and the same sample provided the 29 T cell receptor beta chains below, sequenced in a study of early T cells in non-severe SARS-CoV-2 infection (dated by TCRdb to the early 2020s). To prepare the library, 5' RACE was applied. Sequencing took place on a NextSeq 500. TCRdb reran the public reads through fastp at Q25 and MiXCR, keeping productive beta chains. Each entry is one CDR3 protein sequence, shown with its most common DNA and genes. In this sample the table shows about 50,000 distinct CDR3 sequences, roughly 9.6% of which occur a single time. Less than 15% of the sample is in the top ten clones. Sequenced: whole blood. These TCRs come from an adult who was a healthcare worker with PCR-confirmed SARS-CoV-2 infection or an uninfected control (not recorded which).

This clonotype has a count of ten or more. V gene TRBV7-3 combines with J gene TRBJ2-7; a weak D match, TRBD1 (8 bases). The germline gives CDR1 SGHTA, CDR2 FQGTGA. The CDR3 is made up of 18 amino acids. With 4 bases removed from V and 4 bases from J, the gap between germline ends came to 26 bases. CDR3: CASSCGQGREGGVYEQYF. CDR3 bases: TGTGCCAGCAGCTGCGGACAGGGAAGGGAGGGTGGAGTGTACGAGCAGTACTTC.

Points on this clonotype: This may arise from a read error, as a much more abundant clone is one base away. This chain connects TRBV25-1 to TRBJ1-5; D not resolved. The V gene lost 6 bases and the J gene lost 6 bases, with 12 bases spanning the gap. CDR1 MGHDK and CDR2 SYGVNS come from the germline V gene. This CDR3 has 13 amino acids. The CDR3: CASSTAGVQPQHF. CDR3 DNA sequence: TGTGCCAGCAGCACGGCCGGGGTTCAGCCCCAGCATTTT.

V is TRBV5-6 and J is TRBJ1-1, with unresolved D. CDR3 length equals 13 residues. Germline V CDR1 and CDR2: SGHDT, YYEEEE. V dropped 2 bases and J dropped 6 bases, with 11 bases sitting between them. The CDR3 nucleotides read TGTGCCAGCAGCTTATCGGCATGGGCTGAAGCTTTCTTT. This gives the protein CASSLSAWAEAFF.

V usage is TRBV29-1 and J usage is TRBJ2-1; D uncertain. The CDR3 is made up of 13 amino acids. Trimming took 5 bases from V and 2 from J, leaving 10 bases between them. CDR1 is SQVTM, CDR2 ANQGSEA, per germline. CDR3 in amino acids: CSVRPPTYNEQFF. The CDR3 nucleotides are TGCAGCGTTCGTCCCCCTACCTACAATGAGCAGTTCTTC.

This clonotype was counted at least ten times. The rearrangement joins TRBV24-1 to TRBJ2-5; D is uncertain. V lost 3 bases, J lost 0 bases, and 1 base lay in between. The CDR3 loop spans 12 amino acids. Looked up from germline, CDR1 is KGHDR and CDR2 is SFDVKD. DNA for the CDR3: TGTGCCACCAGTGATGACCAAGAGACCCAGTACTTC. Translation gives CATSDDQETQYF.

This clonotype was found many times. The chain links TRBV7-2 to TRBJ2-7; D unclear. Trimming cost V 0 bases and J 2 bases, with 5 bases left between them. The germline gives CDR1 SGHTA, CDR2 FQGNSA. The CDR3 spans 13 residues. This chain's CDR3 is CASSLAATYEQYF. In DNA, the CDR3 is TGTGCCAGCAGCTTAGCAGCCACCTACGAGCAGTACTTC.

This clonotype was counted between two and nine times. The chain links TRBV20-1 to TRBJ2-1, with D perhaps given as TRBD1 or TRBD2 (5 bases each). The germline gives CDR1 DFQATT, CDR2 SNEGSKA (reference sequence). Trimming stripped 2 bases from V and 3 bases from J, with 17 bases between. The CDR3 contains 16 residues. As DNA, the CDR3 is TGCAGTGCTAGATCCTCGACCGGGACGGGCTACAATGAGCAGTTCTTC. Amino acid sequence: CSARSSTGTGYNEQFF.

The chain has TRBV29-1 and TRBJ2-5; D gene unclear. With 4 bases removed from V and 3 bases from J, the gap between germline ends came to 9 bases. The CDR3 extends over 12 amino acids. The V gene's germline CDR1 is SQVTM and CDR2 ANQGSEA. In DNA form, the CDR3 reads TGCAGCGTTGGAACCATTAAAGAGACCCAGTACTTC. Its translation: CSVGTIKETQYF.

This clonotype came up a few times. The chain carries TRBV6-1 and TRBJ1-5; D gene ambiguous. The germline V gene has CDR1 MNHNS and CDR2 SASEGT. Trimming removed 6 bases from V and 3 bases from J, with 9 bases in between. The CDR3 is 13 residues long. The CDR3 loop is CASRTDSNQPQHF. CDR3 nucleotide sequence: TGTGCCAGCAGAACAGATTCCAATCAGCCCCAGCATTTT.

This clonotype occurred many times. V and J are TRBV19 and TRBJ2-6; D call uncertain. The CDR3 is 12 amino acids. In germline, CDR1 is LNHDA, CDR2 SQIVND (reference sequence). Trimming took 5 bases from V and 5 from J, leaving 4 bases between them. The CDR3 is CASSLRANVLTF. The DNA for the CDR3 is TGTGCCAGTAGTCTCCGGGCCAACGTCCTGACTTTC.

This clonotype has ten or more counts. The chain recombines TRBV4-2 with TRBJ1-4; TRBD1 is a possible D gene (6 bases). CDR1 and CDR2 from the germline V gene are LGHNA and YNFKEQ. V was trimmed by 0 bases and J by 4 bases, leaving 15 bases between them. The CDR3 loop spans 17 amino acids. The CDR3 sequence is CASSQEGLGQFNEKLFF. In DNA form, the CDR3 reads TGTGCCAGCAGCCAAGAAGGTTTAGGACAGTTTAATGAAAAACTGTTTTTT.

At least ten counts were recorded for this clonotype. The rearrangement links TRBV5-1 to TRBJ2-5, with a tentative D call TRBD2 (5 bases). CDR1 is SGHRS, CDR2 YFSETQ, per germline. The germline V and J ends were trimmed by 4 bases and 3 bases, with 7 bases remaining between them. The CDR3 has 12 amino acids. CDR3 protein: CASSPGEETQYF. The CDR3 nucleotides read TGCGCCAGCAGCCCCGGGGAAGAGACCCAGTACTTC. Based on the CDR3 plus reference TRBV5-1 and TRBJ2-5, the full variable domain is KAGVTQTPRYLIKTRGQQVTLSCSPISGHRSVSWYQQTPGQGLQFLFEYFSETQRNKGNFPGRFSGRQFSNSRSEMNVSTLELGDSALYLCASSPGEETQYFGPGTRLLVL.

This chain links TRBV4-2 with TRBJ2-3, with 14 nucleotides matching TRBD2. After removal of 2 bases from V and 0 bases from J, the junction contained 7 bases not matched to a gene. The CDR3 is 19 residues long. Germline V lookup: CDR1 LGHNA, CDR2 YNFKEQ. CDR3 nucleotides: TGTGCCAGCAGCCAACTAGCCGGGACTAGCGGGGGCAGCACAGATACGCAGTATTTT. Residues: CASSQLAGTSGGSTDTQYF.

This chain links TRBV7-9 with TRBJ2-5; possibly TRBD2 for D (5 bases). CDR1 and CDR2 from the germline V gene are SEHNR and FQNEAQ (reference sequence). The CDR3 has 12 residues. Deletions cut 5 bases from V and 5 bases from J, with 9 bases between. Here the CDR3 reads CASSPTGETQYF. CDR3 coding DNA: TGTGCCAGCAGCCCCACGGGGGAGACCCAGTACTTC.

There are many counts of this clonotype. The chain carries TRBV20-1 and TRBJ2-7; 9 bases match TRBD2. Germline V CDR1 and CDR2: DFQATT, SNEGSKA (reference sequence). The CDR3 runs 13 residues. V dropped 5 bases and J dropped 2; count of bases not matched to a gene: 4. CDR3 loop: CSASSGATYEQYF. As DNA, the CDR3 is TGCAGTGCTTCTAGCGGGGCCACCTACGAGCAGTACTTC.

The table lists this clonotype with a few counts. CDR3 coding DNA: TGTGCCAGCAGCCAAAACCGACTAGCGGGGGAGTATGAGCAGTTCTTC. Its translation is CASSQNRLAGEYEQFF. V usage is TRBV3-1 and J usage is TRBJ2-1; TRBD2 aligns across 12 bases. Trimming removed 2 bases from V and 8 bases from J; junction bases left unmatched: 7. CDR1 and CDR2 (germline): LGHDT, YNNKEL (reference sequence). The CDR3 has 16 amino acids.

The chain recombines TRBV12-3 or TRBV12-4 with TRBJ1-6; TRBD1 is a possible D gene (5 bases). V was shortened by 5 bases and J by 4 bases, with 12 bases between the two germline ends. The CDR3 contains 15 residues. The chain's CDR3 is CASSPPGTYNSPLHF. The CDR3 DNA sequence: TGTGCCAGCAGTCCCCCCGGGACGTATAATTCACCCCTCCACTTT.

The chain combines TRBV20-1 with TRBJ2-5; D is unclear. Germline CDR1 DFQATT, CDR2 SNEGSKA (reference sequence). CDR3 length: 13 residues. Deletions cut 0 bases from V and 1 base from J, with 6 bases between. As DNA, the CDR3 is TGCAGTGCTAGAGAAGTCAGCCAAGAGACCCAGTACTTC. Its protein is CSAREVSQETQYF.

This clonotype showed up many times. This rearrangement joins TRBV4-3 to TRBJ2-7; the D gene is possibly TRBD1 (5 bases). Deletions cut 0 bases from V and 0 bases from J, with 9 bases between. The V gene's germline CDR1 is LGHNA and CDR2 YSLEER. The CDR3 covers 15 residues. CDR3 nucleotides: TGCGCCAGCAGCCAAGATCTCAGGGCCTCCTACGAGCAGTACTTC. This translates into CASSQDLRASYEQYF.

This clonotype was seen many times. V is TRBV7-8 and J is TRBJ1-1; the D gene is possibly TRBD1 (6 bases). Per the germline V gene, CDR1 is SGHVS and CDR2 is FQNEAQ. Trimming left V 0 bases short and J 1 base short, with 9 bases between. This CDR3 spans 15 amino acids. CDR3: CASSLAQGQNTEAFF. CDR3 sequence (DNA): TGTGCCAGCAGCTTAGCGCAGGGACAGAACACTGAAGCTTTCTTT.

In this sample, this clonotype turned up many times. The V gene is TRBV28, the J gene TRBJ2-7; the D gene is possibly TRBD2 (6 bases). CDR1 is MDHEN and CDR2 is SYDVKM in the germline V gene. The V gene lost 8 bases and the J gene lost 1 base, with 18 bases spanning the gap. The CDR3 is 15 amino acids. The CDR3 DNA is TGTGCCAGCGGACCTAGCGCACTAATATCCTACGAGCAGTACTTC. Amino acid sequence: CASGPSALISYEQYF.

There are many counts of this clonotype. The chain combines TRBV2 with TRBJ2-7; the D is unclear. Germline CDR1 SNHLY, CDR2 FYNNEI. V lost 5 bases, J lost 2 bases, and 22 bases lay in between. The CDR3 has 17 amino acids. DNA of the CDR3: TGTGCCAGCAGTCCCCCCCGGTCTAGTCGACCCACCTACGAGCAGTACTTC. The encoded protein is CASSPPRSSRPTYEQYF.

Many counts were recorded for this clonotype. The rearrangement joins TRBV7-8 to TRBJ2-1; 11 positions agree with TRBD2. V trimming: 4 bases; J trimming: 5 bases; junction bases outside the gene matches: 10. Germline loops: CDR1 SGHVS, CDR2 FQNEAQ. This CDR3 region has 17 residues. For the CDR3, the DNA is TGTGCCAGCAGCTCGCCTAGCGGGGGGAAAGGACACAATGAGCAGTTCTTC. Amino acid sequence: CASSSPSGGKGHNEQFF.

Regarding this clonotype: Just one base apart from a much larger clone, this may be a read error. Here the CDR3 reads CASSLALGPNTEALF. The CDR3 DNA follows: TGTGCCAGCAGCTTAGCGTTGGGACCTAACACTGAAGCTCTCTTT. This chain uses TRBV7-2 with TRBJ1-1, with TRBD1 as a possible D gene (5 bases). The germline CDR1 and CDR2 sequences are SGHTA and FQGNSA. The CDR3 runs 15 residues.

In this sample, this clonotype turned up a few times. J is TRBJ1-1 and V is TRBV5-1; perhaps TRBD1 as D (5 bases). CDR3 length: 13 amino acids. CDR1 is SGHRS, CDR2 YFSETQ, per germline. Trimming removed 2 bases at V and 3 bases at J, with 8 bases between. CDR3 sequence (DNA): TGCGCCAGCAGCTTCGGGGGATACACTGAAGCTTTCTTT. This gives the protein CASSFGGYTEAFF. Combining the CDR3 with reference TRBV5-1 and TRBJ1-1 gives the whole variable domain KAGVTQTPRYLIKTRGQQVTLSCSPISGHRSVSWYQQTPGQGLQFLFEYFSETQRNKGNFPGRFSGRQFSNSRSEMNVSTLELGDSALYLCASSFGGYTEAFFGQGTRLTVV.

This chain connects TRBV7-2 to TRBJ1-5; D not resolved. The germline V gene has CDR1 SGHTA and CDR2 FQGNSA. CDR3 length equals 15 residues. V was shortened by 6 bases and J by 5 bases, with 17 bases between the two germline ends. CDR3 protein: CASSLRWEGHQPQHF. In DNA, the CDR3 is TGTGCCAGCAGTCTGCGGTGGGAGGGCCATCAGCCCCAGCATTTT.

This clonotype is termed medium-sized. The J gene is TRBJ2-1, the V gene TRBV5-1, with D perhaps matching TRBD2 (5 bases). The germline V gene has CDR1 SGHRS and CDR2 YFSETQ. Trimming removed 5 bases at V and 2 bases at J, with 8 bases between. The CDR3 has 13 amino acids. CDR3 amino acids: CASRGDTYNEQFF. CDR3 coding DNA: TGCGCCAGCAGGGGAGATACCTACAATGAGCAGTTCTTC.

As for this clonotype: A read error may be the cause here, since a much bigger clone is one base away. The chain has TRBV6-5 and TRBJ2-2; TRBD1 agrees at 8 bases. CDR1 is MNHEY, CDR2 SVGAGI, per germline. The CDR3 length is 16 residues. The CDR3 region has the DNA TGTGCCAGCAGTTCGGAGGGACAGGTGAAGATCGGGGAGCGGTTTTTT. The encoded protein is CASSSEGQVKIGERFF.

The count of this clonotype is one. The gene calls are TRBV11-2 and TRBJ2-2; no reliable D call. The CDR3 is 15 residues long. Trimming cost V 4 bases and J 2 bases, with 11 bases left between them. The germline CDR1 and CDR2 sequences are SGHAT and FQNNGV. The CDR3 DNA sequence: TGTGCCAGCAGCTCGACCACAATAAACACCGGGGAGCTGTTTTTT. Translation: CASSSTTINTGELFF.